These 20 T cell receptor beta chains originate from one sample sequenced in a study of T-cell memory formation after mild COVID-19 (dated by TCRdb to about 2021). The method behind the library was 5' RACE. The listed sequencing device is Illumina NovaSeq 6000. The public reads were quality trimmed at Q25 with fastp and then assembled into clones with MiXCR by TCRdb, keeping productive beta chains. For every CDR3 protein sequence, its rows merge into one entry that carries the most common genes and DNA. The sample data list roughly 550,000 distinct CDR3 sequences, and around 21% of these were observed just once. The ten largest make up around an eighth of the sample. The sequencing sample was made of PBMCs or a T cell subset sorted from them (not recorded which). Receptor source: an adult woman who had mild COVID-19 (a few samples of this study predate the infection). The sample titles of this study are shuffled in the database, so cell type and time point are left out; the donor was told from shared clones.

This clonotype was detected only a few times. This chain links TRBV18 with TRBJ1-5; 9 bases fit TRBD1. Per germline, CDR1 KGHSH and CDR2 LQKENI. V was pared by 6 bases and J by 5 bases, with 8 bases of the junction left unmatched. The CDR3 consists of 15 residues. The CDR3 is CASSPRTGVDQPQHF. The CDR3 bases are TGTGCCAGCTCTCCTAGGACAGGGGTGGATCAGCCCCAGCATTTT.

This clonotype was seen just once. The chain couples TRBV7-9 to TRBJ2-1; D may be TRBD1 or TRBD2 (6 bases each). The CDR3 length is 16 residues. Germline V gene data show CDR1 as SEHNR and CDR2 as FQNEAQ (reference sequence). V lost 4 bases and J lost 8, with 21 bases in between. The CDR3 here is CASSCVGGPQGDEQFF. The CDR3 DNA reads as TGTGCCAGCAGCTGTGTCGGGGGCCCCCAGGGCGATGAGCAGTTCTTC.

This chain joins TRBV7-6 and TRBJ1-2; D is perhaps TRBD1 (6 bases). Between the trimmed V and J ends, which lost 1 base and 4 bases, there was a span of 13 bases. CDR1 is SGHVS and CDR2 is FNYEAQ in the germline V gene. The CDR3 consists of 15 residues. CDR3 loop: CASSLGSGALYGYTF. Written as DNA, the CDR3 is TGTGCCAGCAGCTTAGGGTCAGGGGCCCTCTATGGCTACACCTTC.

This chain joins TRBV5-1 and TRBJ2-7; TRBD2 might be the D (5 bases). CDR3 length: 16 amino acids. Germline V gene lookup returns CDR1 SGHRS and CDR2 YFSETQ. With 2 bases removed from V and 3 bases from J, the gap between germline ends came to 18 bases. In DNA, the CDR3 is TGCGCCAGCAGCTTCGGGGATAGCGTAACCTTCTACGAGCAGTACTTC. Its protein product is CASSFGDSVTFYEQYF.

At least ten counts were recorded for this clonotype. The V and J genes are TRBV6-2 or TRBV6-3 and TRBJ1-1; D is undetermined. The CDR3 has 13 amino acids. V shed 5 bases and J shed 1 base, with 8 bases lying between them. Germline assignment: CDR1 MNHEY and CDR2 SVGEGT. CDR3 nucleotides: TGTGCCAGCAGTATAGTGGGGAACACTGAAGCTTTCTTT. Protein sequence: CASSIVGNTEAFF.

The CDR3 DNA sequence: TGTGCCAGCAGCAGGGGACAGACCGCTGCTAATGAAAAACTGTTTTTT. Protein: CASSRGQTAANEKLFF. V is TRBV5-4 and J is TRBJ1-4; 7 nucleotides match TRBD1. The CDR3 is 16 residues long. Looked up from germline, CDR1 is SGHNT and CDR2 is YYREEE (reference sequence). The V and J ends lost 4 bases and 3 bases, in that order; junction bases with no gene match: 9.

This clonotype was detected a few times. This CDR3 reads CASSPSRGQETQYF. The CDR3 DNA follows: TGTGCCAGCAGCCCCAGTAGGGGTCAAGAGACCCAGTACTTC. The chain links TRBV12-3 or TRBV12-4 to TRBJ2-5; TRBD1 might be the D (5 bases). This CDR3 spans 14 amino acids. V was cut by 6 bases and J by 2 bases, with 13 bases left in between.

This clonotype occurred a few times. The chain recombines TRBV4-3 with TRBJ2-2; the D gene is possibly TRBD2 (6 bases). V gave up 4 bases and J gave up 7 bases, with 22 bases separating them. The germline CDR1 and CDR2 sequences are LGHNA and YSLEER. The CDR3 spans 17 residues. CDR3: CASSPTSGAQGVGELFF. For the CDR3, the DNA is TGCGCCAGCAGCCCGACTTCGGGAGCCCAGGGAGTCGGGGAGCTGTTTTTT.

In DNA, the CDR3 is TGTGCCAGTAGTCCACTTTCTTCCGGGGAGCTGTTTTTT. This sequence encodes CASSPLSSGELFF. The gene calls are TRBV19 and TRBJ2-2; D remains ambiguous. The CDR3 loop spans 13 amino acids. V was trimmed by 5 bases and J by 6 bases, leaving 10 bases between them. CDR1 and CDR2 (germline): LNHDA, SQIVND (reference sequence).

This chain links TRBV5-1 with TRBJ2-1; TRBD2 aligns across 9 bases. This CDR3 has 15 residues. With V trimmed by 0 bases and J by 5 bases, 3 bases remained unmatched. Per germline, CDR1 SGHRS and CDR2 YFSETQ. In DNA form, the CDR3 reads TGCGCCAGCAGCTTGGGGGCGGGAGGGAACAATGAGCAGTTCTTC. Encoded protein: CASSLGAGGNNEQFF.

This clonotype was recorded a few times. CDR3 sequence: CASSPTQTGSKNGYTF. CDR3 nucleotides: TGTGCCAGCAGCCCCACACAGACAGGGTCGAAGAATGGCTACACCTTC. The chain is built from TRBV7-2 and TRBJ1-2, with 7 positions matching TRBD1. V was pared by 5 bases and J by 6 bases, with 15 bases of the junction left unmatched. Germline CDR1 and CDR2: SGHTA and FQGNSA. CDR3 length equals 16 residues.

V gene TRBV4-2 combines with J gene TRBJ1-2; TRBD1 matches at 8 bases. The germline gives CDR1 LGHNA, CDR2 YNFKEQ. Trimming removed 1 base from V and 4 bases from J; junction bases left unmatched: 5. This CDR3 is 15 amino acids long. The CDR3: CASSQGGQAVYGYTF. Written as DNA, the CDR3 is TGTGCCAGCAGCCAAGGGGGACAGGCGGTCTATGGCTACACCTTC.

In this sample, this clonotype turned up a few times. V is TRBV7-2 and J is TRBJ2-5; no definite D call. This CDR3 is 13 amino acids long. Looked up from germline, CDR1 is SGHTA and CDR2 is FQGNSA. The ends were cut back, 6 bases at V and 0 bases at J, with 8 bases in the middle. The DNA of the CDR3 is TGTGCCAGCAGTTTTCAGAACCAAGAGACCCAGTACTTC. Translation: CASSFQNQETQYF.

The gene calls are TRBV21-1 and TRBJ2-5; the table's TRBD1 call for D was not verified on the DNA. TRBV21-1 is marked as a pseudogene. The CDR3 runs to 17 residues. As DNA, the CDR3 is TGTGCCAGCAGCCTAGGAGGCCAGGGGGCAGGTGTGGAGACCCAGTACTTC. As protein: CASSLGGQGAGVETQYF.

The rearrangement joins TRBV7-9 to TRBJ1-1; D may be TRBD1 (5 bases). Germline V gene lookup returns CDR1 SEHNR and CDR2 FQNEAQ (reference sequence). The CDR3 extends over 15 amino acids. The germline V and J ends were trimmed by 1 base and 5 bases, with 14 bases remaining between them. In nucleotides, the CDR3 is TGTGCCAGCAGCTTAGAGTGGGGGAGGGAGACTGAAGCTTTCTTT. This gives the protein CASSLEWGRETEAFF.

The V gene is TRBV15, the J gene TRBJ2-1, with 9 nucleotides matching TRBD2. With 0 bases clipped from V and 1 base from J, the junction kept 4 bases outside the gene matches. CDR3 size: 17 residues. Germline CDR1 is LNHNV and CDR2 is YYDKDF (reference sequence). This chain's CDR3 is CATSRDPSGISYNEQFF. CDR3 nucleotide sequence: TGTGCCACCAGCAGAGACCCTAGCGGGATATCCTACAATGAGCAGTTCTTC.

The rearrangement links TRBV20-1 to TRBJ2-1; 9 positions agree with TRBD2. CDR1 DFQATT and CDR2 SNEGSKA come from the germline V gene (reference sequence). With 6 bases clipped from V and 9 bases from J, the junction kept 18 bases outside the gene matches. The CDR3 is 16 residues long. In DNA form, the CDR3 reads TGCAGTGCAGGGGACTTAGCGGGAGTTCTCACGGGTGAGCAGTTCTTC. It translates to CSAGDLAGVLTGEQFF.

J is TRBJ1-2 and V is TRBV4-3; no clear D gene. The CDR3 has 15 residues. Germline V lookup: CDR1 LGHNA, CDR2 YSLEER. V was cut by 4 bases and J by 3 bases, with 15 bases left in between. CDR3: CASSPSMFGDYGYTF. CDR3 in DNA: TGCGCCAGCAGCCCATCCATGTTTGGGGACTATGGCTACACCTTC.

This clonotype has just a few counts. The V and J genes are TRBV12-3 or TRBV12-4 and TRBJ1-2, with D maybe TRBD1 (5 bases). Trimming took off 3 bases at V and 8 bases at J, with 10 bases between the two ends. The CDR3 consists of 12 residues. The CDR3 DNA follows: TGTGCCAGCAGTTTTGGGGGACGGGGCTACACCTTC. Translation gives CASSFGGRGYTF.

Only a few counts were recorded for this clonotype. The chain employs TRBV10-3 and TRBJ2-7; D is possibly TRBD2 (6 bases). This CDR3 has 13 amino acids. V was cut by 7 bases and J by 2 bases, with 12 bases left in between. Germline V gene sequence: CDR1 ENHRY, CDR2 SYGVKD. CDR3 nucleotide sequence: TGTGCCATCAAGGAGGGGAGTCCCTACGAGCAGTACTTC. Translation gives CAIKEGSPYEQYF.